The clone carrying this T cell receptor (beta chain) has at least ten counts. Its antigen is undetermined. Both iRepertoire HTBI primers and Arm-PCR of CDR3 regions were used to build the TCR beta libraries. TCRdb used MiXCR to reprocess the multiplex PCR reads, holding one entry per CDR3 protein. The sample lists 200,000 to 250,000 distinct CDR3 sequences; about a sixth were seen once. Time point meaning: newly diagnosed GD, antithyroid drugs for less than 3 months. Following extraction of RNA from PBMCs, that RNA was used to make the TCR library. Approximately 9.6 milliliters of peripheral blood were drawn into EDTA tubes. The entry originates in a study of regulatory T cells in long-lasting Graves disease. Broader study findings: The persistent group shared fewer than 3,500 public clonotypes, more than the approximately 1,000 shared by new patients. Accuracy might have suffered from few samples.

V lost 4 bases, J lost 3 bases, and 16 bases lay in between. Per the germline V gene, CDR1 is LNHDA and CDR2 is SQIVND (reference sequence). This CDR3 region has 15 residues. The chain recombines TRBV19 with TRBJ2-7; the D gene is possibly TRBD2 (6 bases). The clonotype comes from a female donor with Graves disease. The input for sequencing was peripheral blood mononuclear cells (PBMCs), taken at new diagnosis, from a patient treated with antithyroid drugs. The CDR3 DNA follows: TGTGCCAGTAGTAAGGGACTCCAAACCTTCTACGAGCAGTACTTC. Protein sequence: CASSKGLQTFYEQYF.